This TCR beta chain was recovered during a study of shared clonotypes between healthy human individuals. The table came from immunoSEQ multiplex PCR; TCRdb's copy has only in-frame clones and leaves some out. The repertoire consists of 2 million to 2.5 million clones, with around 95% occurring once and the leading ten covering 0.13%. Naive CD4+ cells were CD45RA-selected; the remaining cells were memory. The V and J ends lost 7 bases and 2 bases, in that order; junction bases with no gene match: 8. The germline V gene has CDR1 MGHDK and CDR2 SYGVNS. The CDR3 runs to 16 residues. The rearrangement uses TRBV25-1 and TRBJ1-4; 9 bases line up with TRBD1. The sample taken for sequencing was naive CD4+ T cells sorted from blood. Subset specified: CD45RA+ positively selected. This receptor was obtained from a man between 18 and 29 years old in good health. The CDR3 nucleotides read TGTGCCAGCACCCCCCGGACAGGGGTTACTAATGAAAAACTGTTTTTT. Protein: CASTPRTGVTNEKLFF.